By sample share, the clone carrying this T cell receptor delta chain is medium-sized. CDR3 length: 17 residues. V dropped 2 bases and J dropped 1 base, with 14 bases sitting between them. Germline lookup yields CDR1 TSWWSYY and CDR2 QGS. The source of the sample is a study of gamma-delta T cells after stem cell transplantation. TCRdb re-called the RT-PCR reads with CATT. The table includes 2,500 to 3,000 delta-chain clones, roughly 8.2% detected once. Source material: gamma-delta T cells. V usage is TRDV1 and J usage is TRDJ2; D is perhaps TRDD3 (5 bases). The sequence was obtained from a human donor. It is not recorded whose cells these are; they may come from a transplant donor. The CDR3, as DNA: TGTGCTCTTGGGGAATATAGGGGGCGACATTTGACAGCACAACTCTTCTTT. It codes for CALGEYRGRHLTAQLFF.